This T cell receptor beta chain was captured by sequencing in a study of OX40 agonist ivuxolimab in advanced cancers. Study conclusions and caveats: With doses of 0.1 to 3.0 mg/kg, CD4+ and CD8+ blood T cells had undergone clonal expansion by week 6.

On this clone: Its antigen is not known.

The repertoire was sequenced with immunoSEQ multiplex PCR; TCRdb's copy has only in-frame clones and lacks some. This sample has 63,000 or so clones, with roughly 80% found just once. Specimen: CD4+ or CD8+ T cells sorted from blood, collected in a trial of the OX40 agonist ivuxolimab. The clonotype comes from an adult with an advanced solid tumor such as melanoma, head and neck, liver or kidney cancer.

The CDR3 is CASSTTGGAWGANVLTF. The CDR3 DNA reads TGTGCCAGCAGCACCACAGGGGGCGCGTGGGGGGCCAACGTCCTGACTTTC. This chain connects TRBV5-4 to TRBJ2-6; TRBD1 agrees at 9 bases. Trimming removed 4 bases from V and 4 bases from J; junction bases left unmatched: 9. In germline, CDR1 is SGHNT, CDR2 YYREEE (reference sequence). The CDR3 contains 17 residues.